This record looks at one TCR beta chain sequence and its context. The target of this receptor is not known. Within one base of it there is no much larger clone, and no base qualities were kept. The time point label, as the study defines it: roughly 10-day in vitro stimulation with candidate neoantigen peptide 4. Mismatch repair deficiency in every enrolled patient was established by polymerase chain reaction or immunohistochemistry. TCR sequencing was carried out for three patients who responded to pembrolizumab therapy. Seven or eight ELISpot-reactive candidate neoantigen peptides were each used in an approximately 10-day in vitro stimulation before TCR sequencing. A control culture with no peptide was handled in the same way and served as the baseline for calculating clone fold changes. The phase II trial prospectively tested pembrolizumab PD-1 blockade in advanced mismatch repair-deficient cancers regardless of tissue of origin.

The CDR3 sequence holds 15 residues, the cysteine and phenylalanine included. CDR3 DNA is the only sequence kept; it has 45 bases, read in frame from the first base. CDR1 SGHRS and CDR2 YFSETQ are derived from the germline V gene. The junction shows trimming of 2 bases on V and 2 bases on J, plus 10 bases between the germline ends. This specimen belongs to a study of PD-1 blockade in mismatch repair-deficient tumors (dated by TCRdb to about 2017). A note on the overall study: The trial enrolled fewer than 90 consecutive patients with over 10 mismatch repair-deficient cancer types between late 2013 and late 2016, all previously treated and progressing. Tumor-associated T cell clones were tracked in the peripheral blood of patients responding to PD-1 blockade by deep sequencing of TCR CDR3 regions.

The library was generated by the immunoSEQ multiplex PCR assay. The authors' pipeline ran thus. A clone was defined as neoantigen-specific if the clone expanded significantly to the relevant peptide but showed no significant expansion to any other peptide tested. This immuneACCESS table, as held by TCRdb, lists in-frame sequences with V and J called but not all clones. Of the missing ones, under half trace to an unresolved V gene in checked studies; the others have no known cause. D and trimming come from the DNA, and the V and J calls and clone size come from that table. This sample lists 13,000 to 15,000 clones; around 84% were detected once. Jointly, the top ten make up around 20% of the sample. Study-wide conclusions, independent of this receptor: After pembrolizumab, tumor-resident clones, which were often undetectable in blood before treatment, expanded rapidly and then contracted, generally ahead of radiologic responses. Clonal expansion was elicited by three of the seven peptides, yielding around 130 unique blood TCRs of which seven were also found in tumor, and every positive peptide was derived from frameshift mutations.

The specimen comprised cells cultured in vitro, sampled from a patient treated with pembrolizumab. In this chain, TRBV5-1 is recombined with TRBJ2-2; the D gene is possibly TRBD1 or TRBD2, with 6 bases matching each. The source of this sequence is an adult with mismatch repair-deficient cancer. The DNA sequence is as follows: TGCGCCAGCAGCTTCGCGGGACAAAACACCGGGGAGCTGTTTTTT. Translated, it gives CASSFAGQNTGELFF.